This entry describes one T cell receptor (beta chain). TCRdb keeps only in-frame clones here, not all; method: immunoSEQ multiplex PCR. The table has hundreds of thousands of clones, approximately 89% seen once. The data were taken from a study of Ad26.COV2.S vaccination and SARS-CoV-2 variants. Treatment indicated: approximately 18 received Ad26.COV2.S at low or high dose, single or two shots; 5 received placebo; per-sample allocation not given. It was on day 63 after the first vaccine or placebo injection that samples were taken. Germline-derived CDR1 and CDR2 are MGHDK and SYGVNS. The V and J ends lost 3 bases and 6 bases respectively, with 11 bases between them. The CDR3 totals 13 residues.

The clonotype originates from a person aged 18-65 years who received the Ad26.COV2.S COVID-19 vaccine or a placebo. Sequencing was performed on peripheral blood, taken in a trial of Ad26.COV2.S vaccine versus placebo. The chain joins TRBV25-1 to TRBJ1-2; D ambiguous. The CDR3 sequence is CASSEFGYDGYTF. The CDR3 region has the DNA TGTGCCAGCAGTGAGTTTGGATACGATGGCTACACCTTC.